This passage covers 12 T cell receptor beta chains from one sample sequenced in a study of cytomegalovirus exposure and HLA in healthy donors. This PCR relied on a set of 60 Vbeta primers and 13 Jbeta primers. The assay was immunoSEQ multiplex PCR, and TCRdb's table has in-frame clones only and misses some. In the table there are some 180,000 clones, around four fifths of which are singletons. Material: PBMCs. The receptors come from a man aged 40-49 years in good health and CMV-seropositive.

The chain uses TRBV7-2 and TRBJ1-1; unclear D gene. Germline V gene sequence: CDR1 SGHTA, CDR2 FQGNSA. The CDR3 loop spans 12 amino acids. The V end lost 4 bases, the J end lost 4 bases, and 7 bases lay between the germline ends. CDR3 amino acids: CASSYSSTEAFF. The CDR3 nucleotides are TGTGCCAGCAGCTACTCAAGCACTGAAGCTTTCTTT.

This chain links TRBV5-1 with TRBJ2-1; a weak D match, TRBD1 (5 bases). Trimming stripped 4 bases from V and 3 bases from J, with 14 bases between. Per germline, CDR1 SGHRS and CDR2 YFSETQ. CDR3 length: 15 residues. CDR3 bases: TGCGCCAGCAGCCCCCTAAAGACAGTCTACAATGAGCAGTTCTTC. It yields the protein CASSPLKTVYNEQFF.

This clone has a handful of counts. The V gene is TRBV6-5, the J gene TRBJ1-1; no firm D call. V lost 2 bases to trimming and J lost 7 bases, with 11 bases between them. Germline V CDR1 and CDR2: MNHEY, SVGAGI. The CDR3 spans 13 residues. The CDR3 loop is CASSYGESGEAFF. The CDR3 region has the DNA TGTGCCAGCAGTTACGGCGAGTCGGGTGAAGCTTTCTTT.

DNA of the CDR3: TGTGCCAGCAGCTTAGTTGTAACAGGCCGAATAGAGTATGGCTACACCTTC. Translation gives CASSLVVTGRIEYGYTF. The rearrangement joins TRBV7-8 to TRBJ1-2; perhaps TRBD1 as D (5 bases). Per the germline V gene, CDR1 is SGHVS and CDR2 is FQNEAQ. This CDR3 has 17 residues. V was trimmed by 1 base and J by 5 bases, leaving 20 bases between them.

The gene calls are TRBV7-9 and TRBJ1-2, with 10 bases that match TRBD1. The germline CDR1 and CDR2 sequences are SEHNR and FQNEAQ (reference sequence). V was clipped by 5 bases and J by 3 bases; unmatched bases: 6. The length of the CDR3 is 15 residues. In DNA form, the CDR3 reads TGTGCCAGCAGCCTAGGGACAGGGGTTGACTATGGCTACACCTTC. Translation gives CASSLGTGVDYGYTF.

J is TRBJ2-4 and V is TRBV5-1; the D gene is possibly TRBD2 (5 bases). Per the germline V gene, CDR1 is SGHRS and CDR2 is YFSETQ. Trimming removed 0 bases at V and 3 bases at J, with 16 bases between. The CDR3 is 17 residues long. As DNA, the CDR3 is TGCGCCAGCAGCTTGGAGAGCGGACGGGGTGGCAAAAACATTCAGTACTTC. The encoded protein is CASSLESGRGGKNIQYF.

The J gene is TRBJ2-1, the V gene TRBV27, with 10 bases fitting TRBD1. Trimming at V came to 5 bases and at J to 6 bases, leaving 10 bases not matched to a gene. CDR1 is MNHEY, CDR2 SMNVEV, per germline (reference sequence). This CDR3 spans 16 amino acids. CDR3 sequence (DNA): TGTGCCAGCAGTCCGCGTCAGGGACAGGGGCGCAATGAGCAGTTCTTC. It codes for CASSPRQGQGRNEQFF.

This clone was seen a handful of times. This chain links TRBV7-8 with TRBJ2-1; tentative D call: TRBD2 (6 bases). Germline V gives CDR1 SGHVS, CDR2 FQNEAQ. Deletions cut 7 bases from V and 7 bases from J, with 20 bases between. This CDR3 is 15 amino acids long. DNA for the CDR3: TGTGCCAGCATCCCCGTGGGGGGAAGAACTAATGAGCAGTTCTTC. This translates into CASIPVGGRTNEQFF.

This clone was counted a single time. The chain combines TRBV7-9 with TRBJ2-5; possible D gene TRBD1, 5 bases. Germline CDR1 is SEHNR and CDR2 is FQNEAQ (reference sequence). This CDR3 has 14 residues. V gave up 5 bases and J gave up 5 bases, with 15 bases separating them. CDR3 sequence (DNA): TGTGCCAGCAGCCCCATCAAGGGGTGGGAGACCCAGTACTTC. Amino acid sequence: CASSPIKGWETQYF.

The chain uses TRBV6-1 and TRBJ1-1, with 7 bases aligning to TRBD1. Per the germline V gene, CDR1 is MNHNS and CDR2 is SASEGT. Germline trimming cut 7 bases from V and 2 bases from J; bases unmatched to any gene: 7. The CDR3 runs to 14 residues. DNA for the CDR3: TGTGCCAGCAAGATAGGGGGCGTAAACACTGAAGCTTTCTTT. This sequence encodes CASKIGGVNTEAFF.

Only a few counts were recorded for this clone. The CDR3 DNA reads TGTGCCAGCAGCCTGTACCCACAGGGATACGAGCAGTACTTC. This sequence encodes CASSLYPQGYEQYF. V and J are TRBV5-5 and TRBJ2-7, with a possible D match to TRBD1 (6 bases). CDR3 size: 14 residues. V gave up 4 bases and J gave up 4 bases, with 15 bases separating them. CDR1 SGHKS and CDR2 YYEKEE come from the germline V gene (reference sequence).

The rearrangement uses TRBV7-9 and TRBJ2-3, with 11 bases matching TRBD2. Germline V gives CDR1 SEHNR, CDR2 FQNEAQ (reference sequence). J was trimmed by 4 bases and V by 8 bases; bases with no gene match: 5. The CDR3 sequence is 14 residues long. CDR3 sequence reads: CASGPSGRSDTQYF. CDR3 bases: TGTGCCAGCGGACCTAGCGGGAGGTCAGATACGCAGTATTTT.